The 20 T cell receptor beta chains presented below share a single source sample, sequenced in a study of STAT3 mutations in large granular lymphocyte leukemia (dated by TCRdb to the late 2010s). Broad study findings and their caveats: At least one immunodominant TCRbeta clonotype was identified in every T-LGLL patient, and multiple immunodominant subclonotypes were identified in about half of the T-LGLL patients.

Antigens of these TCRs are unknown. To prepare the library, the immunoSEQ multiplex PCR assay was applied. Entries here come from immuneACCESS through TCRdb and include only in-frame sequences with V and J called. Some clones fail to appear in such tables; in the studies checked, an unresolved V gene covers under half of the shortfall, and the cause of the remainder is unknown. This sample holds around 17,000 clones; 84% were observed only once. 8.6% of the sample is held by the ten biggest clonotypes. Sequencing was done on a sample of peripheral blood mononuclear cells. These receptors originate from a man in his fifties with T-cell large granular lymphocyte leukemia. Some clones in this sample may be carry-over from other donors' samples. The age is the age at diagnosis.

The CDR3 DNA reads as TGTGCCATCACACCCGGCCCCCCGAAGGAAGAGACCCAGTACTTC. This sequence encodes CAITPGPPKEETQYF. V and J are TRBV10-3 and TRBJ2-5, with D uncertain. V was shortened by 7 bases and J by 3 bases, with 18 bases between the two germline ends. In germline, CDR1 is ENHRY, CDR2 SYGVKD. The CDR3 runs 15 residues.

V and J are TRBV30 and TRBJ2-3; D is ambiguous. Germline V lookup: CDR1 GTSNPN, CDR2 SVGIG (reference sequence). CDR3 length: 11 amino acids. V dropped 2 bases and J dropped 4 bases, with 4 bases sitting between them. The CDR3 DNA follows: TGTGCCTGGAGTTTCTCAGATACGCAGTATTTT. Its protein product is CAWSFSDTQYF. Full variable domain (missing parts from reference TRBV30 and TRBJ2-3): SQTIHQWPATLVQPVGSPLSLECTVEGTSNPNLYWYRQAAGRGLQLLFYSVGIGQISSEVPQNLSASRPQDRQFILSSKKLLLSDSGFYLCAWSFSDTQYFGPGTRLTVL.

The V call is TRBV6-5, the J call TRBJ2-1, with D tentatively TRBD1 (6 bases). The CDR3 sequence is 15 residues long. V lost 6 bases to trimming and J lost 6 bases, with 18 bases between them. Germline CDR1 is MNHEY and CDR2 is SVGAGI. CDR3 region: CASRPLKQGSNEQFF. In DNA form, the CDR3 reads TGTGCCAGCAGACCCCTCAAACAGGGATCCAATGAGCAGTTCTTC.

The chain is built from TRBV12-5 and TRBJ2-2, with TRBD1 matching 11 bases. J gave up 5 bases and V 3 bases, and 5 bases lay outside the gene matches. CDR3 size: 16 residues. Looked up from germline, CDR1 is LGHNT and CDR2 is FRNRAP. CDR3 nucleotides: TGTGCTAGTGGTTTACGGACAGGGGGCGGAACCGGGGAGCTGTTTTTT. The encoded protein is CASGLRTGGGTGELFF.

The V and J genes are TRBV25-1 and TRBJ2-3, with D unresolved. Between the trimmed V and J ends, which lost 7 bases and 4 bases, there was a span of 18 bases. Germline V gene sequence: CDR1 MGHDK, CDR2 SYGVNS. The CDR3 runs to 15 residues. The CDR3 loop is CASTDRNPSADTQYF. In DNA, the CDR3 is TGTGCCAGCACCGACCGTAATCCTTCTGCAGATACGCAGTATTTT. The variable domain in full, completed from reference TRBV25-1 and TRBJ2-3, reads EADIYQTPRYLVIGTGKKITLECSQTMGHDKMYWYQQDPGMELHLIHYSYGVNSTEKGDLSSESTVSRIRTEHFPLTLESARPSHTSQYLCASTDRNPSADTQYFGPGTRLTVL.

The chain joins TRBV29-1 to TRBJ2-1; TRBD2 matches at 11 bases. Trimming cost V 7 bases and J 10 bases; bases outside gene matches: 6. The CDR3 loop spans 12 amino acids. Germline V gives CDR1 SQVTM, CDR2 ANQGSEA. This chain's CDR3 is CSAGGTSGEQFF. The DNA for the CDR3 is TGCAGCGCCGGCGGGACTAGCGGAGAGCAGTTCTTC.

V gene TRBV5-4 combines with J gene TRBJ1-2, with 9 bases lining up with TRBD1. There are 13 residues in the CDR3. With 6 bases clipped from V and 5 bases from J, the junction kept 5 bases outside the gene matches. The V gene's germline CDR1 is SGHNT and CDR2 YYREEE (reference sequence). The CDR3 region has the DNA TGTGCCAGCACATCCGGGACAGGGTATGGCTACACCTTC. This encodes CASTSGTGYGYTF.

This clone was observed a few times. The V call is TRBV28, the J call TRBJ1-2, with TRBD1 as a possible D gene (5 bases). The CDR3 loop spans 12 amino acids. Looked up from germline, CDR1 is MDHEN and CDR2 is SYDVKM. Trimming took 4 bases from V and 3 from J, leaving 6 bases between them. The CDR3 sequence: CASSWGDYGYTF. CDR3 in DNA: TGTGCCAGCAGTTGGGGGGACTATGGCTACACCTTC.

The chain couples TRBV5-8 to TRBJ2-2; 7 nucleotides agree with TRBD2. The CDR3 has 16 amino acids. Germline V gene data show CDR1 as SGHTS and CDR2 as YDEGEE. V was clipped by 0 bases and J by 4 bases; unmatched bases: 6. The CDR3 sequence: CASSLEAGAGTGELFF. The CDR3 DNA reads TGTGCCAGCAGCTTGGAGGCGGGAGCGGGCACCGGGGAGCTGTTTTTT.

The rearrangement joins TRBV6-4 to TRBJ2-6; D is uncertain. The germline V and J ends were trimmed by 0 bases and 2 bases, with 8 bases remaining between them. The CDR3 totals 16 residues. The germline V gene encodes CDR1 MRHNA and CDR2 SNTAGT. CDR3 coding DNA: TGTGCCAGCAGTGACTCGAGTTCGACTGGGGCCAACGTCCTGACTTTC. It yields the protein CASSDSSSTGANVLTF.

This clone has a single count. The chain recombines TRBV9 with TRBJ2-3; no firm D call. Trimming took 4 bases from V and 2 from J, leaving 23 bases between them. Germline V gives CDR1 SGDLS, CDR2 YYNGEE. This CDR3 spans 18 amino acids. CDR3: CASSPGGGVSSTTDTQYF. CDR3 bases: TGTGCCAGCAGCCCCGGCGGTGGTGTATCGTCCACCACAGATACGCAGTATTTT.

The chain combines TRBV28 with TRBJ2-7; D remains unclear. Germline CDR1 is MDHEN and CDR2 is SYDVKM. The CDR3 has 15 amino acids. Trimming shortened V by 3 bases and J by 2 bases, and 14 bases separated the two germline ends. The CDR3 loop reads CASSFPDPSTYEQYF. The DNA of the CDR3 is TGTGCCAGCAGTTTTCCCGATCCCTCTACCTACGAGCAGTACTTC.

The rearrangement links TRBV7-8 to TRBJ2-5; 7 positions agree with TRBD1. Germline values: CDR1 SGHVS, CDR2 FQNEAQ. The CDR3 runs 13 residues. V lost 3 bases and J lost 5; bases outside the gene matches: 3. CDR3 coding DNA: TGTGCCAGCAGCTTTTCGGACAGGGAGACCCAGTACTTC. Its translation is CASSFSDRETQYF.

The rearrangement links TRBV7-3 to TRBJ2-3; 7 nucleotides line up with TRBD1. V trimming: 5 bases; J trimming: 2 bases; junction bases outside the gene matches: 4. This CDR3 is 14 amino acids long. From germline, CDR1 is SGHTA and CDR2 FQGTGA. The CDR3, as DNA: TGTGCCAGCAGCCCGGGACAGTTCACAGATACGCAGTATTTT. The encoded protein is CASSPGQFTDTQYF.

The rearrangement uses TRBV18 and TRBJ1-1, with D possibly being TRBD1 (6 bases). Germline V gene lookup returns CDR1 KGHSH and CDR2 LQKENI. Trimming shortened V by 8 bases and J by 6 bases, and 16 bases separated the two germline ends. This CDR3 contains 13 residues. CDR3 nucleotide sequence: TGTGCCAGCCACAGGCCGGGGGCAGCTGAAGCTTTCTTT. The encoded protein is CASHRPGAAEAFF.

This clone has just one count. This chain joins TRBV7-8 and TRBJ1-5, with D perhaps matching TRBD1 (5 bases). Germline CDR1 SGHVS, CDR2 FQNEAQ. This CDR3 comprises 17 residues. Deletions cut 5 bases from V and 3 bases from J, with 20 bases between. The CDR3 region is CASSPQAQGSNNQPQHF. CDR3 DNA: TGTGCCAGCAGCCCCCAAGCGCAGGGAAGCAACAATCAGCCCCAGCATTTT.

This chain connects TRBV5-4 to TRBJ1-6, with 7 positions matching TRBD1. The trim removed 0 bases at V and 9 bases at J, leaving 9 bases unmatched. Germline V gene data show CDR1 as SGHNT and CDR2 as YYREEE (reference sequence). The CDR3 is 16 residues long. DNA of the CDR3: TGTGCCAGCAGCTTGGCGCTACAGGGGAAGGGTTCACCCCTCCACTTT. Translating it yields CASSLALQGKGSPLHF.

In its sample, this clone was seen a few times. This chain uses TRBV6-5 with TRBJ1-4; the D gene is possibly TRBD1 (5 bases). V lost 8 bases to trimming and J lost 2 bases, with 9 bases between them. CDR3 length: 13 residues. The germline V gene encodes CDR1 MNHEY and CDR2 SVGAGI. CDR3 nucleotide sequence: TGTGCCAGCTCAGGGTTGACTAATGAAAAACTGTTTTTT. It specifies CASSGLTNEKLFF.

The rearrangement uses TRBV5-1 and TRBJ2-1; 9 bases are a match to TRBD2. This CDR3 comprises 14 residues. The V segment lost 9 bases and the J segment 4 bases; nucleotides outside the gene matches: 8. CDR1 and CDR2 (germline): SGHRS, YFSETQ. In DNA, the CDR3 is TGCGCCACCTCATTAGCGGGGGTATACAATGAGCAGTTCTTC. Its protein product is CATSLAGVYNEQFF.

V is TRBV5-6 and J is TRBJ2-1; the D gene is possibly TRBD1 (5 bases). The length of the CDR3 is 14 residues. The germline gives CDR1 SGHDT, CDR2 YYEEEE. Trimming left V 1 base short and J 5 bases short, with 10 bases between. CDR3 in amino acids: CASSLWAGNNEQFF. The CDR3 nucleotides read TGTGCCAGCAGCTTGTGGGCAGGGAACAATGAGCAGTTCTTC.